This entry describes one T cell receptor (beta chain). Its antigen is not known. The isolated RNA, all of it, was reverse transcribed, so expressed TCRB transcripts were what got sequenced. Repertoires were generated with immunoSEQ multiplex PCR, while TCRdb's copy carries only in-frame clones and drops some. The table shows around 40,000 clones, with approximately 72% occurring only once. Averaging approximately 0.11 L, one heparinised blood draw was given by each donor. CD4+ naive, central memory, regulatory and stem cell-like memory subsets were isolated by sorting on CD45RO/CCR7/CD25/CD127/CD95/CD27. The data originate from a study of beta chain features in type 1 diabetes. Broader study findings: Patients with Type 1 diabetes showed moderately but significantly shorter TCRB CDR3s in all four CD4+ subsets. In comparison with healthy donors, patients had naive, central memory and Treg TCRB repertoires that appeared more similar.

The CDR3 consists of 15 residues. From germline, CDR1 is SGHTA and CDR2 FQGNSA. Trimming shortened V by 1 base and J by 9 bases, and 13 bases separated the two germline ends. Input material: Tregs from blood. The TCR sequence derives from a woman between 18 and 29 years old with type 1 diabetes. The V call is TRBV7-2, the J call TRBJ1-6; no firm D call. The DNA for the CDR3 is TGTGCCAGCAGCTTAGGGGTTCGAGGAATTTCACCCCTCCACTTT. Its protein product is CASSLGVRGISPLHF.